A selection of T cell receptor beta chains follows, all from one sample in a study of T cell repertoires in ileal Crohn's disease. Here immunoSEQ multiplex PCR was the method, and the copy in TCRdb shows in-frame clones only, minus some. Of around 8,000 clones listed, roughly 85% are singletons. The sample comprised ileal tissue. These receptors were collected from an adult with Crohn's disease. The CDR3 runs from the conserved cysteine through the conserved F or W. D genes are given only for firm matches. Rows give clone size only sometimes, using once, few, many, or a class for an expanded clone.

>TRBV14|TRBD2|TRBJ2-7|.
CASSLIAGGPNEQYF
TGTGCCAGCAGCCTCATAGCGGGAGGGCCTAACGAGCAGTACTTC
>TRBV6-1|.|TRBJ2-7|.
CASSEFIGGYEQYF
TGTGCCAGCAGTGAATTCATTGGGGGGTACGAGCAGTACTTC
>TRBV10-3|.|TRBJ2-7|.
CAISEGGGQSGWQYF
TGTGCCATCAGTGAGGGTGGGGGGCAGTCTGGTTGGCAGTACTTC
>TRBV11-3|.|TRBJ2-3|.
CASSFRRGTDTQYF
TGTGCCAGCAGCTTCAGAAGGGGGACAGATACGCAGTATTTT
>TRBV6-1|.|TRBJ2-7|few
CASRNWISYEQYF
TGTGCCAGCAGAAACTGGATCTCCTACGAGCAGTACTTC
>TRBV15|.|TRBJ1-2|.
CATSRERAGGYTF
TGTGCCACCAGCAGAGAAAGGGCGGGTGGCTACACCTTC
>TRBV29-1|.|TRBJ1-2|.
CSIWGGQGGFGYTF
TGCAGCATTTGGGGGGGGCAGGGAGGATTCGGCTACACCTTC
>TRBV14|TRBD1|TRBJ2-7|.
CASSQGGTGREQYF
TGTGCCAGCAGCCAAGGAGGGACAGGCAGAGAGCAGTACTTC
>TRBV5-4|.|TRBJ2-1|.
CASSLDYNEQFF
TGTGCCAGCAGCTTGGACTACAATGAGCAGTTCTTC
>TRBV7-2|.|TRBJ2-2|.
CASSPQDRRNTGELFF
TGTGCCAGCAGCCCCCAAGACAGGAGGAACACCGGGGAGCTGTTTTTT
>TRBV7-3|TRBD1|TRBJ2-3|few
CASSPQGVSTDTQYF
TGTGCCAGCAGCCCACAGGGGGTTAGCACAGATACGCAGTATTTT
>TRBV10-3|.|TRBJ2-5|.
CAISGGSTGETQYF
TGTGCCATCAGTGGGGGGTCGACGGGGGAGACCCAGTACTTC
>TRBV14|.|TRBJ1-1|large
CASSQDRLRAFF
TGTGCCAGCAGCCAAGACAGGCTGAGGGCTTTCTTT
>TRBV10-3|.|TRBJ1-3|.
CAISDTGRSGNTIYF
TGTGCCATCAGTGACACAGGTCGCTCTGGAAACACCATATATTTT
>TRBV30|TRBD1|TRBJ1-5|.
CAWGRTGRNQPQHF
TGTGCCTGGGGTAGGACAGGGAGGAATCAGCCCCAGCATTTT
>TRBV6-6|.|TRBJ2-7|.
CASRGDEQYF
TGTGCCAGCAGGGGCGACGAGCAGTACTTC
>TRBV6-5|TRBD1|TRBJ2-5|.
CASGPGGETQYF
TGTGCCAGCGGACCAGGGGGAGAGACCCAGTACTTC
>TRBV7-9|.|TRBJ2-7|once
CASSGTRSGYEQYF
TGTGCCAGCAGTGGGACACGGAGCGGGTACGAGCAGTACTTC
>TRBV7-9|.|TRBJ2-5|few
CASSPIRGFLYQETQYF
TGTGCCAGCAGCCCAATTCGAGGGTTCCTGTACCAAGAGACCCAGTACTTC
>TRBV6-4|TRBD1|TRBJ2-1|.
CASSDSPGQGRNEQFF
TGTGCCAGCAGTGACTCACCGGGACAGGGACGCAATGAGCAGTTCTTC
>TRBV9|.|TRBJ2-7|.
CASSVVPGANFEQYF
TGTGCCAGCAGCGTAGTGCCGGGGGCGAATTTCGAGCAGTACTTC
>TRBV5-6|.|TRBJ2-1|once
CASSITGITGDEQFF
TGTGCCAGCAGCATAACCGGGATCACCGGCGATGAGCAGTTCTTC
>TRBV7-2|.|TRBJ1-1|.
CASSDLQGMNTEAFF
TGTGCCAGCAGCGACCTCCAGGGCATGAACACTGAAGCTTTCTTT
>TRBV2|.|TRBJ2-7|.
CASSDGSGEARKQYF
TGTGCCAGCAGTGACGGGTCGGGAGAGGCTCGGAAGCAGTACTTC
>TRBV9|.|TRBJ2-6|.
CASRRGYGANVLTF
TGTGCCAGCCGACGGGGGTACGGGGCCAACGTCCTGACTTTC
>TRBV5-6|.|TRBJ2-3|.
CASSLAQGLDTQYF
TGTGCCAGCAGCTTGGCCCAAGGATTAGATACGCAGTATTTT
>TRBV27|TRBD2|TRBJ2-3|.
CASSILAGSTDTQYF
TGTGCCAGCAGTATTCTAGCGGGGAGCACAGATACGCAGTATTTT
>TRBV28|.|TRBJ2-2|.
CASSPYGRDTGELFF
TGTGCCAGCAGTCCCTACGGCAGGGACACCGGGGAGCTGTTTTTT
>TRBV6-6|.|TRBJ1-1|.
CASRSTVLNTEAFF
TGTGCCAGCAGGTCGACGGTCTTGAACACTGAAGCTTTCTTT
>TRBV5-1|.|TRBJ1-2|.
CASSISRVGSSDRTYGYTF
TGCGCCAGCAGTATCAGCAGGGTTGGTTCCTCAGATCGTACCTATGGCTACACCTTC
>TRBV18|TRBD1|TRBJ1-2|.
CASSRRQGEKYGYTF
TGTGCCAGCTCACGTCGACAGGGGGAAAAGTATGGCTACACCTTC
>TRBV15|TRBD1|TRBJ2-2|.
CATSKDRANTGELFF
TGTGCCACCAGCAAGGACAGGGCGAACACCGGGGAGCTGTTTTTT
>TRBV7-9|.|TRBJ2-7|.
CASSLTFKEQYF
TGTGCCAGCAGCTTGACGTTTAAAGAGCAGTACTTC
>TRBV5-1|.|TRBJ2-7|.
CASSQAGYEQYF
TGCGCCAGCAGCCAGGCAGGGTACGAGCAGTACTTC
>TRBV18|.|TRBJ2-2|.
CASSPSTATTGELFF
TGTGCCAGCTCCCCCTCGACAGCTACCACCGGGGAGCTGTTTTTT
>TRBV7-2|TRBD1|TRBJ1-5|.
CASSWSDRGNQPQHF
TGTGCCAGCAGCTGGTCGGACAGGGGGAATCAGCCCCAGCATTTT
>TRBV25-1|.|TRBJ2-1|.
CASRSGRGNEQFF
TGTGCCAGTAGATCTGGGCGGGGCAATGAGCAGTTCTTC
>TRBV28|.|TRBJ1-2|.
CASSPDSLGGYTF
TGTGCCAGCAGCCCCGACAGCCTAGGGGGCTACACCTTC
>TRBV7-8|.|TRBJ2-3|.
CASSLGLGQRTDTQYF
TGTGCCAGCAGCTTAGGGCTGGGACAACGCACAGATACGCAGTATTTT
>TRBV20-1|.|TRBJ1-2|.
CSAEVDYGYTF
TGCAGTGCGGAGGTTGACTATGGCTACACCTTC
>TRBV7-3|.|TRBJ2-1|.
CASSLRGGSSYNEQFF
TGTGCCAGCAGCTTAAGGGGCGGCAGCTCCTACAATGAGCAGTTCTTC
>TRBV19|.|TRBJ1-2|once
CASSIKYGYTF
TGTGCCAGTAGTATTAAATATGGCTACACCTTC
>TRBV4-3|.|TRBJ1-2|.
CASSQDLTGGFNYGYTF
TGCGCCAGCAGCCAAGATCTGACGGGCGGTTTTAACTATGGCTACACCTTC
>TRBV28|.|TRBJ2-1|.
CASIQGGLLDEQFF
TGTGCCAGCATCCAAGGGGGGCTTTTGGATGAGCAGTTCTTC
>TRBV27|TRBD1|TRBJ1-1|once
CASKDRVRTEAFF
TGTGCCAGCAAGGACAGGGTTAGGACTGAAGCTTTCTTT
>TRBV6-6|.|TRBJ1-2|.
CASSYSIAAEGYTF
TGTGCCAGCAGTTACTCGATCGCCGCTGAGGGCTACACCTTC
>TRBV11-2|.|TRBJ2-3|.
CASSSATQYF
TGTGCCAGCAGTTCCGCTACGCAGTATTTT
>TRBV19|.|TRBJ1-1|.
CASTPGDQWSEAFF
TGTGCCAGCACTCCCGGGGACCAGTGGTCTGAAGCTTTCTTT
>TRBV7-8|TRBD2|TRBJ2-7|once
CASSLRLAGADEQYF
TGTGCCAGCAGCTTACGTCTAGCGGGGGCCGACGAGCAGTACTTC
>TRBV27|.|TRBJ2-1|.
CASSLHNEQFF
TGTGCCAGCAGTCTCCACAATGAGCAGTTCTTC
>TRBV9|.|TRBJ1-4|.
CASSVARVPSGKLFF
TGTGCCAGCAGCGTCGCGCGAGTTCCGTCTGGAAAACTGTTTTTT
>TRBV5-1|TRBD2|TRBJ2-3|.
CASSLDGGVDTQYF
TGCGCCAGCAGCTTGGACGGGGGGGTAGATACGCAGTATTTT
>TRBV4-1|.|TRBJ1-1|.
CASSQDHDRMITMNTEAFF
TGCGCCAGCAGCCAAGACCACGACAGAATGATTACTATGAACACTGAAGCTTTCTTT
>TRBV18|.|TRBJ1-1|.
CASSSDGRVAEAFF
TGTGCCAGCTCATCGGACGGGAGGGTGGCTGAAGCTTTCTTT